These T cell receptor beta chains were read from a single sample in a study of shared clonotypes between healthy human individuals. Clones were sequenced by immunoSEQ multiplex PCR, and TCRdb holds only the in-frame ones, with some missing. The sample has around 510,000 clones, about 96% seen once. Sample: naive CD4+ T cells sorted from blood. Receptors were obtained from a woman aged 25-40 years in good health. Both conserved end residues are part of each CDR3. Each record gives: CDR3 protein, CDR3 DNA, clone size, J gene, D gene, V gene. D genes are given only for firm matches. For some rows the clone size is stated as once, few or many, or as a class when expanded; others skip it.

CDR3: CASSQGLAGGPETQYF
DNA: TGTGCCAGCAGCCAGGGACTAGCGGGAGGCCCAGAGACCCAGTACTTC
size: .
J: TRBJ2-5
D: TRBD2
V: TRBV9

CDR3: CASSSRGGYEQYF
DNA: TGTGCCAGCAGCTCAAGGGGAGGCTACGAGCAGTACTTC
size: .
J: TRBJ2-7
D: .
V: TRBV7-9

CDR3: CAIRPEDQPQHF
DNA: TGTGCCATCCGGCCGGAGGATCAGCCCCAGCATTTT
size: few
J: TRBJ1-5
D: .
V: TRBV7-8

CDR3: CASTHSLSQETQYF
DNA: TGTGCCAGCACCCATTCCCTGAGCCAAGAGACCCAGTACTTC
size: .
J: TRBJ2-5
D: .
V: TRBV5-4

CDR3: CASSVASLTGANVLTF
DNA: TGTGCCAGCAGCGTAGCCTCCCTCACCGGGGCCAACGTCCTGACTTTC
size: .
J: TRBJ2-6
D: .
V: TRBV9

CDR3: CASSRDSNYEQYF
DNA: TGTGCCAGCAGCCGGGACTCCAATTACGAGCAGTACTTC
size: .
J: TRBJ2-7
D: .
V: TRBV7-8

CDR3: CASTGQGENEQFF
DNA: TGTGCCAGCACTGGGCAGGGGGAAAATGAGCAGTTCTTC
size: once
J: TRBJ2-1
D: TRBD1
V: TRBV2

CDR3: CASIPGPGKLSTDTQYF
DNA: TGTGCCAGCATACCGGGCCCGGGGAAGCTGAGCACAGATACGCAGTATTTT
size: .
J: TRBJ2-3
D: .
V: TRBV7-8

CDR3: CASRPGTSGYYEQYF
DNA: TGTGCCAGCAGGCCCGGGACTAGCGGATACTACGAGCAGTACTTC
size: .
J: TRBJ2-7
D: TRBD2
V: TRBV28

CDR3: CSARRQETQYF
DNA: TGCAGTGCCCGCCGCCAAGAGACCCAGTACTTC
size: .
J: TRBJ2-5
D: .
V: TRBV20-1

CDR3: CASSDAGGDMNTEAFF
DNA: TGTGCCAGCAGTGATGCAGGGGGTGACATGAACACTGAAGCTTTCTTT
size: .
J: TRBJ1-1
D: TRBD1
V: TRBV25-1

CDR3: CASSEQTGLNTEAFF
DNA: TGTGCCAGCAGTGAACAAACAGGGCTGAACACTGAAGCTTTCTTT
size: .
J: TRBJ1-1
D: .
V: TRBV2

CDR3: CASSLSKWGQGLTGNTIYF
DNA: TGTGCCAGCAGCTTGAGCAAATGGGGACAGGGGTTGACTGGAAACACCATATATTTT
size: once
J: TRBJ1-3
D: TRBD1
V: TRBV28

CDR3: CASSSGLTNTGELFF
DNA: TGCGCCAGCAGCTCGGGGCTCACGAACACCGGGGAGCTGTTTTTT
size: .
J: TRBJ2-2
D: .
V: TRBV5-1

CDR3: CASSDPSGTEAFF
DNA: TGCGCCAGCAGTGACCCATCGGGCACTGAAGCTTTCTTT
size: .
J: TRBJ1-1
D: .
V: TRBV10-2

CDR3: CASSQRQGWEMGTQYF
DNA: TGTGCCAGCAGCCAACGACAGGGATGGGAGATGGGGACCCAGTACTTC
size: .
J: TRBJ2-5
D: TRBD1
V: TRBV5-5

CDR3: CASSRVEGLGLGAKNIQYF
DNA: TGTGCCAGCAGCAGGGTCGAGGGGCTGGGGCTGGGGGCCAAAAACATTCAGTACTTC
size: .
J: TRBJ2-4
D: .
V: TRBV21-1

CDR3: CASSLQGGNQPQHF
DNA: TGTGCCAGCAGCCTTCAGGGGGGCAATCAGCCCCAGCATTTT
size: .
J: TRBJ1-5
D: TRBD1
V: TRBV2

CDR3: CASSMAGNTIYF
DNA: TGTGCCAGCAGTATGGCTGGAAACACCATATATTTT
size: .
J: TRBJ1-3
D: .
V: TRBV28

CDR3: CASKTGHGTDTQYF
DNA: TGTGCCAGTAAGACAGGGCATGGCACAGATACGCAGTATTTT
size: .
J: TRBJ2-3
D: TRBD1
V: TRBV19

CDR3: CASSYEEDSYEQYF
DNA: TGTGCCAGCAGTTACGAGGAGGACTCCTACGAGCAGTACTTC
size: .
J: TRBJ2-7
D: .
V: TRBV6-5

CDR3: CASSNSGHSYEQYF
DNA: TGCGCCAGCAGCAACTCGGGACACAGCTACGAGCAGTACTTC
size: once
J: TRBJ2-7
D: .
V: TRBV5-1

CDR3: CASKKNTGELFF
DNA: TGTGCCAGCAAGAAGAACACCGGGGAGCTGTTTTTT
size: .
J: TRBJ2-2
D: .
V: TRBV6-1

CDR3: CASEDRAQAHNYGYTF
DNA: TGTGCCAGCGAGGACAGGGCTCAAGCCCATAACTATGGCTACACCTTC
size: .
J: TRBJ1-2
D: TRBD1
V: TRBV2

CDR3: CASSLYDKREALGDQYF
DNA: TGTGCCAGCAGCTTATATGACAAGCGGGAGGCCCTCGGGGACCAGTACTTC
size: .
J: TRBJ2-5
D: TRBD2
V: TRBV7-9

CDR3: CASSHEGGFSYNEQFF
DNA: TGCGCCAGCAGCCACGAGGGAGGGTTCTCCTACAATGAGCAGTTCTTC
size: .
J: TRBJ2-1
D: TRBD2
V: TRBV4-1

CDR3: CASAGQGGAAFF
DNA: TGTGCCAGCGCGGGACAGGGTGGGGCGGCTTTCTTT
size: .
J: TRBJ1-1
D: TRBD1
V: TRBV27

CDR3: CASSTLLTSGWNTGELFF
DNA: TGTGCCAGTAGTACCCTTCTGACTAGCGGGTGGAACACCGGGGAGCTGTTTTTT
size: .
J: TRBJ2-2
D: TRBD2
V: TRBV19

CDR3: CASSSLRELELGKNIQYF
DNA: TGTGCCAGCAGTTCCCTACGGGAGTTGGAGTTGGGCAAAAACATTCAGTACTTC
size: .
J: TRBJ2-4
D: .
V: TRBV27

CDR3: CASTTGRTDTQYF
DNA: TGTGCCAGCACCACCGGTCGCACAGATACGCAGTATTTT
size: .
J: TRBJ2-3
D: .
V: TRBV28

CDR3: CASSPGSLSSGANVLTF
DNA: TGCGCCAGCAGCCCAGGGTCCTTGAGCTCTGGGGCCAACGTCCTGACTTTC
size: .
J: TRBJ2-6
D: .
V: TRBV5-1

CDR3: CASSFIQGAGELFF
DNA: TGTGCCAGCAGCTTTATCCAGGGGGCCGGGGAGCTGTTTTTT
size: .
J: TRBJ2-2
D: TRBD1
V: TRBV7-9

CDR3: CASSDRDYAGANVLTF
DNA: TGTGCCAGCAGCGACAGGGACTACGCTGGGGCCAACGTCCTGACTTTC
size: .
J: TRBJ2-6
D: .
V: TRBV2

CDR3: CASRAGGTKAFF
DNA: TGTGCCAGCAGGGCAGGGGGCACTAAAGCTTTCTTT
size: .
J: TRBJ1-1
D: TRBD1
V: TRBV28

CDR3: CASSLDRRTDSYEQYF
DNA: TGTGCCAGCAGCTTAGATAGGCGGACAGACTCCTACGAGCAGTACTTC
size: .
J: TRBJ2-7
D: .
V: TRBV11-2

CDR3: CASSRDRGQPQHF
DNA: TGTGCCAGCAGCCGTGACAGGGGACAGCCCCAGCATTTT
size: .
J: TRBJ1-5
D: TRBD1
V: TRBV27

CDR3: CASRLQGADTEAFF
DNA: TGTGCCAGCAGGTTACAGGGGGCTGACACTGAAGCTTTCTTT
size: once
J: TRBJ1-1
D: TRBD1
V: TRBV2

CDR3: CASWTGVNTEAFF
DNA: TGTGCCAGCTGGACTGGGGTGAACACTGAAGCTTTCTTT
size: .
J: TRBJ1-1
D: .
V: TRBV6-1

CDR3: CASSLGGLAGYEQFF
DNA: TGCGCCAGCAGCCTCGGGGGACTAGCGGGGTATGAGCAGTTCTTC
size: .
J: TRBJ2-1
D: TRBD2
V: TRBV4-1

CDR3: CASSLTGTGGFLDTGELFF
DNA: TGCGCCAGCAGCTTGACCGGGACAGGGGGTTTCTTGGACACCGGGGAGCTGTTTTTT
size: .
J: TRBJ2-2
D: TRBD1
V: TRBV5-1

CDR3: CASSMGVNTIYF
DNA: TGTGCCAGTAGTATGGGGGTGAACACCATATATTTT
size: .
J: TRBJ1-3
D: .
V: TRBV19

CDR3: CASSQVVPTDTQYF
DNA: TGCGCCAGCAGCCAAGTGGTCCCCACAGATACGCAGTATTTT
size: .
J: TRBJ2-3
D: .
V: TRBV4-1

CDR3: CASSSNAGQGSGNTIYF
DNA: TGTGCCAGCAGTTCTAACGCGGGACAGGGATCTGGAAACACCATATATTTT
size: .
J: TRBJ1-3
D: TRBD1
V: TRBV28

CDR3: CASSPPVSGSSYNEQFF
DNA: TGTGCCAGCAGCCCGCCTGTTAGCGGTAGCTCCTACAATGAGCAGTTCTTC
size: .
J: TRBJ2-1
D: .
V: TRBV13

CDR3: CASSVVASQGEQFF
DNA: TGTGCCAGCAGCGTGGTAGCGTCCCAGGGTGAGCAGTTCTTC
size: .
J: TRBJ2-1
D: .
V: TRBV9

CDR3: CASSTRGYDTEAFF
DNA: TGTGCCAGCAGCACCCGGGGTTACGACACTGAAGCTTTCTTT
size: .
J: TRBJ1-1
D: .
V: TRBV9

CDR3: CASSESRETQYF
DNA: TGCGCCAGCAGTGAGTCGAGGGAGACCCAGTACTTC
size: .
J: TRBJ2-5
D: .
V: TRBV10-1

CDR3: CSVETGVEAFF
DNA: TGCAGCGTTGAAACTGGGGTTGAAGCTTTCTTT
size: .
J: TRBJ1-1
D: .
V: TRBV29-1

CDR3: CASSTTGREKLFF
DNA: TGCGCCAGCAGCACGACAGGTCGGGAAAAACTGTTTTTT
size: .
J: TRBJ1-4
D: .
V: TRBV5-1

CDR3: CASSAAGLAGPTSYNEQFF
DNA: TGCGCCAGCAGTGCCGCCGGACTAGCGGGACCTACTTCCTACAATGAGCAGTTCTTC
size: .
J: TRBJ2-1
D: TRBD2
V: TRBV10-1

CDR3: CASSLTGGTRTGELFF
DNA: TGTGCCAGCAGCTTAACTGGGGGAACGAGGACCGGGGAGCTGTTTTTT
size: .
J: TRBJ2-2
D: .
V: TRBV7-2